This T cell receptor beta chain comes out of a study of cytomegalovirus exposure and HLA in healthy donors. About the study: Genetic ancestry analysis placed around four fifths of the roughly 400 donors that were genotyped in the Caucasian-associated cluster.

60 Vbeta and 13 Jbeta primers were used in PCR. Sequenced by immunoSEQ multiplex PCR; TCRdb stores in-frame clones only, minus some. The table includes some 190,000 clones, around 80% detected once. Notes on the study in general: A few of the chains that were CMV-associated were confirmed in vitro to be specific for CMV antigens.

Germline V gene data show CDR1 as LGHNA and CDR2 as YNFKEQ. V shed 5 bases, J shed 7 bases, and the junction held 7 bases outside the gene matches. The CDR3 runs to 16 residues. This clone was observed a handful of times. The target antigen is unknown. This rearrangement joins TRBV4-2 to TRBJ2-1, with 14 bases lining up with TRBD2. Input material: PBMCs. This TCR was sampled from a girl between 10 and 17 years old in good health and CMV-seropositive. CDR3 sequence reads: CASSTGLAGVKNEQFF. Written as DNA, the CDR3 is TGTGCCAGCAGCACGGGACTAGCGGGAGTTAAGAATGAGCAGTTCTTC.